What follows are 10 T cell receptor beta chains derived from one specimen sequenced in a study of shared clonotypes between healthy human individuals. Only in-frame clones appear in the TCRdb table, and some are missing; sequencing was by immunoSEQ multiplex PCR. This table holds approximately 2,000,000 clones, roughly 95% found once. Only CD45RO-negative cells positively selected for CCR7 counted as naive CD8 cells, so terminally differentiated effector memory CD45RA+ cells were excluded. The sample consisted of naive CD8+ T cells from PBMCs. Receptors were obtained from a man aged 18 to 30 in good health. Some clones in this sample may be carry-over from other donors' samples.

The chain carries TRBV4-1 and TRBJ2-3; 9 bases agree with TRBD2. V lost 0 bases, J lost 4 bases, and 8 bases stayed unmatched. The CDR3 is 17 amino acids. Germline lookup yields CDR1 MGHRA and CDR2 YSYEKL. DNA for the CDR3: TGCGCCAGCAGCCAAGATCCAGCGGGAGGCGAGGCAGATACGCAGTATTTT. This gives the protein CASSQDPAGGEADTQYF.

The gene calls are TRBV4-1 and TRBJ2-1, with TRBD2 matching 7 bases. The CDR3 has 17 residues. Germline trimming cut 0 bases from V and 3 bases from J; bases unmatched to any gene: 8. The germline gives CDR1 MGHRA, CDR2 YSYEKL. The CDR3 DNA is TGCGCCAGCAGCCAAGATAGGTGGGAGGGAGGCTACAATGAGCAGTTCTTC. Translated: CASSQDRWEGGYNEQFF.

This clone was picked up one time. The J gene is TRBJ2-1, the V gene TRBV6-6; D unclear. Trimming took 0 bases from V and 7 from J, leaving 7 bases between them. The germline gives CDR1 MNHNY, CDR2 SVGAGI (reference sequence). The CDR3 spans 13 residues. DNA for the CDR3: TGTGCCAGCAGTTACTCACCGAGGAATGAGCAGTTCTTC. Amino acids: CASSYSPRNEQFF.

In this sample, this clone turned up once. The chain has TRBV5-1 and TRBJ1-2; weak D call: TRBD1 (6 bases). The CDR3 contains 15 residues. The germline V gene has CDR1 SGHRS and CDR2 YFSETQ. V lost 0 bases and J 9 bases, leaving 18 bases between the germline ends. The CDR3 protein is CASSLAPGGHDRYTF. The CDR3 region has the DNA TGCGCCAGCAGCTTGGCCCCTGGGGGCCACGATCGCTACACCTTC. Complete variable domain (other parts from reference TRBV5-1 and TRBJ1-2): KAGVTQTPRYLIKTRGQQVTLSCSPISGHRSVSWYQQTPGQGLQFLFEYFSETQRNKGNFPGRFSGRQFSNSRSEMNVSTLELGDSALYLCASSLAPGGHDRYTFGSGTRLTVV.

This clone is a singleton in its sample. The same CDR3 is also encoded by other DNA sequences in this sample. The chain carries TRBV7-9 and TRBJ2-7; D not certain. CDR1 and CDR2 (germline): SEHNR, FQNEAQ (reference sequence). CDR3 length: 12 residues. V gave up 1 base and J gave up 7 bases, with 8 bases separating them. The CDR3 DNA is TGTGCCAGCAGCTTAGGGGGTCAGGAGCAGTACTTC. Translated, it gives CASSLGGQEQYF.

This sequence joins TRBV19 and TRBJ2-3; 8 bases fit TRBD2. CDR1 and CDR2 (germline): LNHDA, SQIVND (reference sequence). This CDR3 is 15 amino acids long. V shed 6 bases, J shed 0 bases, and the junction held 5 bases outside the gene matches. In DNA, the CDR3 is TGTGCCAGTAGCGGGAGGGTTACTAGCACAGATACGCAGTATTTT. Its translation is CASSGRVTSTDTQYF.

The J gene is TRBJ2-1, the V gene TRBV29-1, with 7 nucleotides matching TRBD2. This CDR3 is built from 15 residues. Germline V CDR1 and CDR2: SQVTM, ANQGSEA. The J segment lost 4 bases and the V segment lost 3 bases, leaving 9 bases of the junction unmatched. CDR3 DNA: TGCAGCGTTGAGCAGACGGGAGGTCGTTACAATGAGCAGTTCTTC. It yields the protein CSVEQTGGRYNEQFF.

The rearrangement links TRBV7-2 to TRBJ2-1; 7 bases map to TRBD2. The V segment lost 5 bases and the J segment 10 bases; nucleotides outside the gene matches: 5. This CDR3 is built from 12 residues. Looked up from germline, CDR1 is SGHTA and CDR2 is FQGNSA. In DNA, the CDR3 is TGTGCCAGCAGCCCGCGGGAGACCGAGCAGTTCTTC. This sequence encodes CASSPRETEQFF.

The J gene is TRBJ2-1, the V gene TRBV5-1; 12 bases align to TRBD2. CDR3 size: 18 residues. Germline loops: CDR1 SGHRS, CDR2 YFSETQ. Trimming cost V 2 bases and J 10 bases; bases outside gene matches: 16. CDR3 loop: CASSFDPITTGTSGEQFF. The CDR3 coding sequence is TGCGCCAGCAGCTTCGACCCGATAACGACAGGGACTAGCGGGGAGCAGTTCTTC.

CDR3 protein: CASSQRTGDREKLFF. CDR3 nucleotide sequence: TGCGCCAGCAGCCAAAGGACAGGGGATCGGGAAAAACTGTTTTTT. The chain carries TRBV4-3 and TRBJ1-4, with 9 bases aligning to TRBD1. Germline CDR1 is LGHNA and CDR2 is YSLEER. With V trimmed by 2 bases and J by 8 bases, 6 bases remained unmatched. CDR3 size: 15 residues.